The rows below give T cell receptor beta chains drawn from one sample of a study of blood T cell repertoires in COVID-19. Here immunoSEQ multiplex PCR was the method, and the copy in TCRdb shows in-frame clones only, minus some. The data show about 270,000 clones, 75% to 90% seen once. Input material: PBMCs or T cells enriched from blood (not recorded which). All receptors derive from a woman between 25 and 40 years old with acute COVID-19. Both conserved end residues are part of each CDR3. D genes are given only for firm matches. Where a row states a size, it is once, few, many or the class of an expanded clone; other rows omit it.

abundance	v_gene	d_gene	j_gene	len	CDR3nt	CDR3aa
once	TRBV27	.	TRBJ1-2	13	TGTGCCAGCAGCCCTAGGGAGTCCTATGGCTACACCTTC	CASSPRESYGYTF
.	TRBV19	TRBD2	TRBJ2-1	16	TGTGCCAGTAGTTACTTACTAGCGATGGGATCCAATGAGCAGTTCTTC	CASSYLLAMGSNEQFF
few	TRBV21-1	.	TRBJ2-7	14	TGTGCCAGCAGCAATTACCGGGAGACGGACGAGCAGTACTTC	CASSNYRETDEQYF
.	TRBV7-8	.	TRBJ2-1	19	TGTGCCAGCAGCTTAACTGGCTTGATGGGGCCGCACTCCTACAATGAGCAGTTCTTC	CASSLTGLMGPHSYNEQFF
.	TRBV27	.	TRBJ2-7	15	TGTGCCAGCACATACCTCGGCGGGAAAACCTACGAGCAGTACTTC	CASTYLGGKTYEQYF
.	TRBV28	.	TRBJ1-1	16	TGTGCCAGCAGTTTAATGCTAGCAGGGGTGAACACTGAAGCTTTCTTT	CASSLMLAGVNTEAFF
.	TRBV25-1	.	TRBJ2-7	16	TGTGCCAGCAGTGAATACCCACAGGGTACGGTATACGAGCAGTACTTC	CASSEYPQGTVYEQYF
.	TRBV5-6	TRBD2	TRBJ2-3	16	TGTGCCAGCAGCTTGGCCCTAGCGGGAATAACAGATACGCAGTATTTT	CASSLALAGITDTQYF
.	TRBV28	TRBD1	TRBJ1-1	12	TGTGCCAGCAGTTCAGGGGGGAGTGAAGCTTTCTTT	CASSSGGSEAFF
.	TRBV4-2	.	TRBJ2-7	14	TGTGCCAGCAGCCAAGAGCGGGATGCCTACGAGCAGTACTTC	CASSQERDAYEQYF
once	TRBV6-5	TRBD2	TRBJ2-1	16	TGTGCCAGCAGTTACTCCCCTAGCGGGAGGGGGGATGAGCAGTTCTTC	CASSYSPSGRGDEQFF
.	TRBV5-1	.	TRBJ2-3	14	TGCGCCAGCAGCCCGGACAGATACACAGATACGCAGTATTTT	CASSPDRYTDTQYF
.	TRBV2	TRBD2	TRBJ2-5	15	TGTGCCAGCAGGAGGGTTAGCGGGAGGGAAGAGACCCAGTACTTC	CASRRVSGREETQYF
.	TRBV9	.	TRBJ2-1	13	TGTGCCAGCAGCGTTTGGGGAGGCAATGAGCAGTTCTTC	CASSVWGGNEQFF